The following is a T cell receptor beta chain sequence with its context. Its target is unknown. The junction does not match germline at one end; this may be a read error. Germline CDR1 reads DFQATT; CDR2 reads SNEGSKA (reference sequence). The CDR3 is 11 residues long. The source of the sample is a study of persistence of HIV-infected CD4 T cells. The immunoSEQ assay was version 4, run in survey mode. Here immunoSEQ multiplex PCR was the method, and the copy in TCRdb shows in-frame clones only, minus some. The sample shows fewer than 30,000 clones, about four fifths of them seen only once. Overall study results and limits: Within sorted populations, more oligoclonal TCRs accompanied more oligoclonal proviruses. Compared with CD3/CD28-stimulated cells, CMV- and Gag-responding cells showed lower TCRbeta richness.

Stimulation used approximately 9.1 ug/mL lysate from CMV-infected fibroblasts. Memory cells lacking CD40L and CD69 with high CD45RO were sorted. These HIV-1-infected adults initiated suppressive ART in chronic infection. The chain carries TRBV20-1 and TRBJ2-1, with a weak D call TRBD1 (5 bases). The starting material was CD4+ T cells sorted from PBMCs after roughly 19-hour stimulation, obtained from a patient who received antiretroviral therapy. The receptor's source is an adult man with HIV who was CMV-seropositive. The DNA of the CDR3 is TGCAGTGCTAGCCCCCAGGGTCAGGTGGTCTTC. Its translation is CSASPQGQVVF.